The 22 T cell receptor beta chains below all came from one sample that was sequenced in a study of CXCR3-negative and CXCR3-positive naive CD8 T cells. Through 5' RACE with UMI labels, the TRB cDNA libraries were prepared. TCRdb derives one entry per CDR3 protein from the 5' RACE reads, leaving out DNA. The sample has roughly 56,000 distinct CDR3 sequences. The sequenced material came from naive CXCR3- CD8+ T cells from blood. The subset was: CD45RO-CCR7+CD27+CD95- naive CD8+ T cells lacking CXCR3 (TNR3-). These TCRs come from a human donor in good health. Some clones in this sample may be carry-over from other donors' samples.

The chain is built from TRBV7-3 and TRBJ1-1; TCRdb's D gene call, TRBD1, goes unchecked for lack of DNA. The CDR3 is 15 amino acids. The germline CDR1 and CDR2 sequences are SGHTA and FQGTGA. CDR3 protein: CASSPTQGVGTEAFF.

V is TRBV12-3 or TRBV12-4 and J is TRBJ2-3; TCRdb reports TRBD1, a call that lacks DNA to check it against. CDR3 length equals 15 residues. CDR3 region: CATSFRGATTDTQYF.

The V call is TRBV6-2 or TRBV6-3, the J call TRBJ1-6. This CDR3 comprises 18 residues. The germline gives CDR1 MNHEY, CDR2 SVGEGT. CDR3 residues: CASSYYHSGSSYNSPLHF.

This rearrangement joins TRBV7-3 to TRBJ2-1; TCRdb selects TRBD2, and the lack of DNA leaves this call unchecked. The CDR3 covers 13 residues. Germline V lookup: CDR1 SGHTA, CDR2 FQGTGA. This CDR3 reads CASSSTPLAEQFF.

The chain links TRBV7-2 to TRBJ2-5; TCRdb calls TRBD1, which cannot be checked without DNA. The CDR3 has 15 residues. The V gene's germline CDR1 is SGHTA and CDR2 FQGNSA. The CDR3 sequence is CASSLPSTGQETQYF.

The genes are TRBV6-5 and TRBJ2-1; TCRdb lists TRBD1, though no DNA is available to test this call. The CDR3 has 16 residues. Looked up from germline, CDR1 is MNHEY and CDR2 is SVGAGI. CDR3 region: CASRHTTGGTYNEQFF.

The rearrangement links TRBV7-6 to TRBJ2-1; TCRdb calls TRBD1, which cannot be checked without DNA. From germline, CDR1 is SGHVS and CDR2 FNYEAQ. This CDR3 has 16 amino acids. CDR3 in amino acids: CASSSPSGESYNEQFF.

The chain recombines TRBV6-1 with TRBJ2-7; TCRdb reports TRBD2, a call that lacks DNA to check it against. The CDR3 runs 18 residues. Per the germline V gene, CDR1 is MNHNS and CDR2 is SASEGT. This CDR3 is CASSEGRSGPSNSYEQYF.

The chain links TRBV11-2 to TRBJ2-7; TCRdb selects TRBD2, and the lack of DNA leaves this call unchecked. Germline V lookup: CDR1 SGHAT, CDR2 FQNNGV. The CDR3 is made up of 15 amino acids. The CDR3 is CASSGRGGPYYEQYF.

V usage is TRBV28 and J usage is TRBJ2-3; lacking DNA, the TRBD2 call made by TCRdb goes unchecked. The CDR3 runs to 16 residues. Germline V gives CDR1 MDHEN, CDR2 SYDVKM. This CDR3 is CASSTISGGLTDTQYF. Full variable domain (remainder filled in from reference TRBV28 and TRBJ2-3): DVKVTQSSRYLVKRTGEKVFLECVQDMDHENMFWYRQDPGLGLRLIYFSYDVKMKEKGDIPEGYSVSREKKERFSLILESASTNQTSMYLCASSTISGGLTDTQYFGPGTRLTVL.

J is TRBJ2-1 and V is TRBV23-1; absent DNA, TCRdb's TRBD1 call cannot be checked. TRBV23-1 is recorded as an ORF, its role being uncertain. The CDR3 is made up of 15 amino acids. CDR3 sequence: CASSHPPGTYNEQFF.

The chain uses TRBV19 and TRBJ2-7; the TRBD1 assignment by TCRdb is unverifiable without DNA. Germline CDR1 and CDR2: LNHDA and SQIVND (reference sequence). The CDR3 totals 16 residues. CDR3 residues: CASSIGETGFTYEQYF.

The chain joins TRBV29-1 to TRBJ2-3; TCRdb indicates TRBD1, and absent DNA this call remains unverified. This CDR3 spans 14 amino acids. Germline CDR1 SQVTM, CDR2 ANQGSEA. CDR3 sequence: CSVVGWGFADTQYF.

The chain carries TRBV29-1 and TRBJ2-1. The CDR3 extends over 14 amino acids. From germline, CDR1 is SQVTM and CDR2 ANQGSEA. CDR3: CSVEDRQNYNEQFF.

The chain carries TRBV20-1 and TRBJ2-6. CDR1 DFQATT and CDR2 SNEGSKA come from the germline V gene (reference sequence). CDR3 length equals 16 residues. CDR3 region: CSAKAGSPLGANVLTF.

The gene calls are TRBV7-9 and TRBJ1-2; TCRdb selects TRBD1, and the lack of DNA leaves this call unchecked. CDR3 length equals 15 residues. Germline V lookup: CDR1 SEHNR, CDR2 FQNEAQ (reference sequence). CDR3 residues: CSSGDAGQTSPGYTF.

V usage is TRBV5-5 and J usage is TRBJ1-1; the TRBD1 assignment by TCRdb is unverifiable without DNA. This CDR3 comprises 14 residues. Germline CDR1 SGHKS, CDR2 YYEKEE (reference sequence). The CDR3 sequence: CASSVPTGNTEAFF.

CDR3 sequence reads: CSVDELGRGPGANVLTF. The J gene is TRBJ2-6, the V gene TRBV29-1; no DNA is available, so the TRBD1 call from TCRdb remains unchecked. CDR1 is SQVTM and CDR2 is ANQGSEA in the germline V gene. CDR3 length equals 17 residues. The full variable domain, with the rest looked up from reference TRBV29-1 and TRBJ2-6, is SAVISQKPSRDICQRGTSLTIQCQVDSQVTMMFWYRQQPGQSLTLIATANQGSEATYESGFVIDKFPISRPNLTFSTLTVSNMSPEDSSIYLCSVDELGRGPGANVLTFGAGSRLTVL.

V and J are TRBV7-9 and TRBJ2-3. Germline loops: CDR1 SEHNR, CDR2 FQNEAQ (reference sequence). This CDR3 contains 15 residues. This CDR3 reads CASSSSGGIPDTQYF.

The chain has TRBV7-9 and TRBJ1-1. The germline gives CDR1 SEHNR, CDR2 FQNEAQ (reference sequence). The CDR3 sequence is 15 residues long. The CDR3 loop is CASSERQGWGTEAFF.

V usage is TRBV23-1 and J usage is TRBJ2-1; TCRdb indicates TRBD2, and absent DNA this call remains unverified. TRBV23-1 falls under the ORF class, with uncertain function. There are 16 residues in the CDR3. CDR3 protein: CASSQPLAGGPYEQFF.

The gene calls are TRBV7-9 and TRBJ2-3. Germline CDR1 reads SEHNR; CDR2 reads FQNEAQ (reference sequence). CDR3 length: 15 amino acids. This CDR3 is CASSLVWQSTDTQYF.